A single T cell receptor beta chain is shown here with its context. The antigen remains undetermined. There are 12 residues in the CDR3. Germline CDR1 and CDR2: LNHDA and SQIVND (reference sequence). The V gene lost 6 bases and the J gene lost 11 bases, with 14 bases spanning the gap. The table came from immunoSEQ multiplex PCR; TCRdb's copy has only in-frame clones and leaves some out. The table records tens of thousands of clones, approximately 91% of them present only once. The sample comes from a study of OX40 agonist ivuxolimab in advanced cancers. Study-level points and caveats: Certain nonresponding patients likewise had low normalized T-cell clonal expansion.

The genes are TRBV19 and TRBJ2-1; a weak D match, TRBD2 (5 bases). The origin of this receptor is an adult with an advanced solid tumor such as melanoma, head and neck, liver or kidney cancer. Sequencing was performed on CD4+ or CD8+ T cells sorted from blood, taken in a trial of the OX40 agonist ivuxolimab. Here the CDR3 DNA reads TGTGCCAGTAGCGAATTTCGGGGTCAGCAGTTCTTC. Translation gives CASSEFRGQQFF.